Listed here is a single T cell receptor beta chain. Its antigen is currently unknown. The J segment lost 5 bases and the V segment lost 2 bases, leaving 8 bases of the junction unmatched. Germline CDR1 is MNHEY and CDR2 is SVGAGI. CDR3 length: 16 residues. The data derive from a study of cytomegalovirus exposure and HLA in healthy donors. Study observations and caveats: Most of the CMV-associated TCR beta chains (in a later analysis) appeared to be HLA-restricted. Excluded: some indistinguishable V segments such as TRBV6-2 and TRBV6-3. For most subjects, TCR beta sequences were reported to predict HLA-A and HLA-B alleles with accuracy. Trimming of TCR beta V- and J-genes showed a link, identified in a later analysis, to a missense DCLRE1C variant.

Primers: 60 Vbeta forward and 13 Jbeta reverse. The assay was immunoSEQ multiplex PCR, and TCRdb's table has in-frame clones only and misses some. The sample holds about 210,000 clones. The clonotype originates from a woman aged 25 to 45 in good health and CMV-seropositive. The gene calls are TRBV6-5 and TRBJ2-5; 10 bases align to TRBD2. Sequenced input: PBMCs. CDR3 in DNA: TGTGCCAGCAGTTACACCGCGACTAGCGGGTTGGAGACCCAGTACTTC. The encoded protein is CASSYTATSGLETQYF.